The next 19 T cell receptor beta chains were all read from a single sample in a study of CD8 T cells in Susac syndrome. An amount of RNA that ranged from roughly 0.5 to 1 ug was reverse transcribed with random hexamers. TCRdb passed the immunoSEQ multiplex PCR reads through MiXCR, listing each CDR3 protein once. The sample holds approximately 150,000 distinct CDR3 sequences, roughly 94% seen once. Sequenced material: CD4+ T cells from PBMCs. The receptors here all came from a human donor in good health.

The rearrangement uses TRBV18 and TRBJ2-7; no reliable D call. Germline V gene sequence: CDR1 KGHSH, CDR2 LQKENI. The CDR3 is 15 amino acids. V gave up 0 bases and J gave up 0 bases, with 9 bases separating them. This chain's CDR3 is CASSPPMGISYEQYF. In DNA form, the CDR3 reads TGTGCCAGCTCACCACCGATGGGGATCTCCTACGAGCAGTACTTC.

V and J are TRBV20-1 and TRBJ2-5; maybe TRBD1 (6 bases). Trimming stripped 6 bases from V and 5 bases from J, with 28 bases between. The germline gives CDR1 DFQATT, CDR2 SNEGSKA (reference sequence). The CDR3 covers 17 residues. The CDR3, as DNA: TGCAGTGCCCTGCGAGTTACCGGGCACAGGGAAAGGGAGACCCAGTACTTC. It encodes CSALRVTGHRERETQYF.

The rearrangement links TRBV7-8 to TRBJ2-2; TRBD2 agrees at 11 bases. CDR3 length: 16 amino acids. Germline V gene sequence: CDR1 SGHVS, CDR2 FQNEAQ. The ends lost 3 bases at V and 4 bases at J; junction bases unmatched: 4. CDR3 sequence (DNA): TGTGCCAGCAGCTTGGTTAGCGGGAGGGCCACCGGGGAGCTGTTTTTT. As protein: CASSLVSGRATGELFF.

The chain joins TRBV29-1 to TRBJ2-1, with D perhaps matching TRBD1 (5 bases). The CDR3 runs 15 residues. Germline V CDR1 and CDR2: SQVTM, ANQGSEA. V lost 1 base, J lost 4 bases, and 14 bases lay in between. The CDR3 coding sequence is TGCAGCGTTGAAGGTGGGGCAGGGCTGTACAATGAGCAGTTCTTC. Protein product: CSVEGGAGLYNEQFF.

This clonotype has just one count. This chain links TRBV5-6 with TRBJ2-7, with D possibly TRBD1 on 7 matching bases. Germline V gene lookup returns CDR1 SGHDT and CDR2 YYEEEE. This CDR3 has 13 amino acids. Trimming shortened V by 6 bases and J by 0 bases, and 10 bases separated the two germline ends. CDR3 DNA: TGTGCCAGCATGCGGGACAGCTCCTACGAGCAGTACTTC. This codes for CASMRDSSYEQYF.

The chain links TRBV30 to TRBJ1-3; D not certain. Germline lookup yields CDR1 GTSNPN and CDR2 SVGIG (reference sequence). CDR3 size: 14 residues. Trimming pared 1 base from V and 0 bases from J, leaving 7 bases between. The CDR3 DNA sequence: TGTGCCTGGAGTGCGGTGATCTCTGGAAACACCATATATTTT. It codes for CAWSAVISGNTIYF. The variable domain in full, with the rest retrieved from reference TRBV30 and TRBJ1-3, is SQTIHQWPATLVQPVGSPLSLECTVEGTSNPNLYWYRQAAGRGLQLLFYSVGIGQISSEVPQNLSASRPQDRQFILSSKKLLLSDSGFYLCAWSAVISGNTIYFGEGSWLTVV.

The chain joins TRBV6-2 or TRBV6-3 to TRBJ2-5; possibly TRBD2 for D (6 bases). Germline CDR1 and CDR2: MNHEY and SVGEGT. CDR3 length: 13 amino acids. Trimming took 4 bases from V and 4 from J, leaving 10 bases between them. The CDR3 nucleotides are TGTGCCAGCAGTTCCGAGGAGGGAGAGACCCAGTACTTC. Translation gives CASSSEEGETQYF.

The chain recombines TRBV29-1 with TRBJ1-1; 7 bases map to TRBD1. The CDR3 totals 13 residues. Germline V gene data show CDR1 as SQVTM and CDR2 as ANQGSEA. Trimming at V came to 6 bases and at J to 4 bases, leaving 8 bases not matched to a gene. CDR3 amino acids: CSVLSQGGTEAFF. The CDR3 DNA follows: TGCAGCGTCCTCAGCCAGGGGGGCACTGAAGCTTTCTTT.

The chain is built from TRBV24-1 and TRBJ2-5; 12 bases map to TRBD2. CDR3 size: 15 residues. The V and J ends lost 7 bases and 4 bases, in that order; junction bases with no gene match: 6. CDR1 KGHDR and CDR2 SFDVKD come from the germline V gene. The CDR3 region is CATSPTSGSLETQYF. The CDR3 DNA sequence: TGTGCCACCAGCCCGACTAGCGGGAGTTTAGAGACCCAGTACTTC.

The V and J genes are TRBV7-3 and TRBJ2-3; 11 nucleotides agree with TRBD2. V shed 0 bases, J shed 1 base, and the junction held 24 bases outside the gene matches. The CDR3 is 24 amino acids. From germline, CDR1 is SGHTA and CDR2 FQGTGA. For the CDR3, the DNA is TGTGCCAGCAGCTTAACCCGGTTGGGGGAAGAGACTAGCGGGAACAACTCTCGCACAGATACGCAGTATTTT. This translates into CASSLTRLGEETSGNNSRTDTQYF. Using reference TRBV7-3 and TRBJ2-3 for the parts outside the CDR3, the full variable domain is GAGVSQTPSNKVTEKGKYVELRCDPISGHTALYWYRQSLGQGPEFLIYFQGTGAADDSGLPNDRFFAVRPEGSVSTLKIQRTERGDSAVYLCASSLTRLGEETSGNNSRTDTQYFGPGTRLTVL.

A few counts support this clonotype. The chain employs TRBV4-2 and TRBJ1-4; D gene uncertain. This CDR3 has 13 residues. Trimming left V 0 bases short and J 5 bases short, with 4 bases between. Germline CDR1 reads LGHNA; CDR2 reads YNFKEQ. CDR3 protein: CASSQDLNEKLFF. The CDR3, as DNA: TGTGCCAGCAGCCAAGATTTGAATGAAAAACTGTTTTTT.

J is TRBJ2-7 and V is TRBV9; TRBD1 or TRBD2 may be the D gene (5 bases each). CDR3 length: 17 amino acids. From germline, CDR1 is SGDLS and CDR2 YYNGEE. The ends were cut back, 0 bases at V and 3 bases at J, with 19 bases in the middle. DNA for the CDR3: TGTGCCAGCAGCGTAGAACCGGGACCGCTCACCTTCTACGAGCAGTACTTC. Encoded protein: CASSVEPGPLTFYEQYF.

The gene calls are TRBV3-1 and TRBJ2-7; D remains ambiguous. The CDR3 is made up of 14 amino acids. The V end lost 0 bases, the J end lost 0 bases, and 6 bases lay between the germline ends. Germline V CDR1 and CDR2: LGHDT, YNNKEL (reference sequence). CDR3 DNA sequence: TGTGCCAGCAGCCAAGATCCTAACTCCTACGAGCAGTACTTC. Amino acid sequence: CASSQDPNSYEQYF.

The V gene is TRBV5-4, the J gene TRBJ2-2; TRBD2 matches 7 bases. There are 15 residues in the CDR3. The germline V gene encodes CDR1 SGHNT and CDR2 YYREEE (reference sequence). Trimming took 0 bases from V and 5 from J; bases not matched to a gene: 4. The CDR3 bases are TGTGCCAGCAGCTTGGGCGGGAGAGGAACCGGGGAGCTGTTTTTT. Its translation: CASSLGGRGTGELFF.

The CDR3 DNA sequence: TGTGCCAGCAGTTTTGGACGGCACCTCCAAGAGACCCAGTACTTC. Translated: CASSFGRHLQETQYF. This chain connects TRBV6-1 to TRBJ2-5; D gene ambiguous. V gave up 5 bases and J gave up 1 base, with 14 bases separating them. Germline V CDR1 and CDR2: MNHNS, SASEGT. The CDR3 spans 15 residues.

V gene TRBV11-1 combines with J gene TRBJ2-7; D is uncertain. Deletions cut 4 bases from V and 4 bases from J, with 11 bases between. This CDR3 region has 13 residues. Germline assignment: CDR1 SGHAT and CDR2 FQDESV (reference sequence). CDR3 region: CASSSPRSYEQYF. The CDR3 coding sequence is TGTGCCAGCAGCTCCCCTCGGAGTTACGAGCAGTACTTC.

This clonotype occurred once. This rearrangement joins TRBV12-3 or TRBV12-4 to TRBJ1-1; TRBD1 is a possible D gene (6 bases). CDR3 length: 14 amino acids. V was trimmed by 5 bases and J by 8 bases, leaving 18 bases between them. CDR3 sequence (DNA): TGTGCCAGCAGTCCAGACCACAGGGTTACAGAAGCTTTCTTT. Translating gives CASSPDHRVTEAFF.

The V and J genes are TRBV6-6 and TRBJ2-7, with D perhaps matching TRBD2 (6 bases). V was clipped by 5 bases and J by 6 bases, with 17 bases between them. This CDR3 is 14 amino acids long. Germline V CDR1 and CDR2: MNHNY, SVGAGI (reference sequence). The CDR3 reads CASSELGGSGEQYF. For the CDR3, the DNA is TGTGCCAGCAGTGAGTTGGGGGGATCGGGCGAGCAGTACTTC.

This sequence joins TRBV3-1 and TRBJ1-5, with D perhaps TRBD1 (6 bases). The ends were cut back, 4 bases at V and 1 base at J, with 14 bases in the middle. Germline CDR1 is LGHDT and CDR2 is YNNKEL (reference sequence). The CDR3 has 16 amino acids. CDR3 loop: CASSRGDIGSNQPQHF. In DNA, the CDR3 is TGTGCCAGCAGCCGGGGGGACATAGGGAGCAATCAGCCCCAGCATTTT.